Listed below are T cell receptor beta chains from one sample, sequenced in a study of blood T cell repertoires in COVID-19. This table comes from immunoSEQ multiplex PCR, and its TCRdb copy is limited to in-frame clones, with some not included. The repertoire holds approximately 140,000 clones, with around four fifths as singletons. Sequenced: peripheral blood. These TCRs come from a human donor in a cohort sampled during active COVID-19. CDR3s include the opening cysteine and the closing phenylalanine or tryptophan. The order of the fields is V gene, J gene, CDR3 protein.

TRBV5-1	TRBJ2-7	CASSGDHYEQYF
TRBV5-6	TRBJ1-6	CASSLRRDWSSYNSPLHF
TRBV30	TRBJ1-5	CAWAQQGNQPQHF
TRBV4-1	TRBJ1-2	CASSHSGGGYTF
TRBV11-2	TRBJ2-7	CASRPRDYWGFEQYF
TRBV4-1	TRBJ1-3	CASSPRQGIDTIYF
TRBV4-2	TRBJ1-4	CASSQDMANRGRFEKLFF
TRBV7-9	TRBJ2-7	CASSQPPGLLYEQYF
TRBV9	TRBJ2-5	CASSVGGLETQYF
TRBV5-1	TRBJ2-2	CASSGTGIDTGELFF
TRBV3-1/TRBV3-2	TRBJ1-5	CASSAGRQGGQPQHF
TRBV19	TRBJ1-1	CASSIEGTGGQNTEAFF
TRBV19	TRBJ2-4	CASSTNPQGGSPKNIQYF
TRBV30	TRBJ1-2	CAWSRTGDPLYGYTF
TRBV7-8	TRBJ2-7	CASSLEAGPGYEQYF
TRBV11-3	TRBJ1-3	CASSSRGESSGNTIYF
TRBV18	TRBJ1-2	CASSPDRAGGYTF
TRBV28	TRBJ1-5	CASTQRGQGNQPQHF
TRBV6-4	TRBJ2-1	CASSDSTSAYEQFF
TRBV2	TRBJ2-6	CASRRTGVGANVLTF
TRBV6-2/TRBV6-3	TRBJ2-1	CASSYSFGKVLGYNEQFF
TRBV5-1	TRBJ1-6	CASSLGGERNSPLHF
TRBV19	TRBJ1-5	CASRQNSNQPQHF
TRBV7-8	TRBJ2-7	CASSSRTSASYEQYF
TRBV7-3	TRBJ2-1	CASSPRTSGNEQFF
TRBV7-3	TRBJ2-3	CASSPGTSGGSFHYGLTDTQYF
TRBV6-6	TRBJ2-1	CASRLAGGLNEQFF
TRBV7-2	TRBJ1-3	CASSADRARSVTIYF
TRBV28	TRBJ2-5	CASRTSGSGETQYF
TRBV5-1	TRBJ1-5	CASSLGDSGGDPQHF
TRBV4-1	TRBJ2-1	CASSQDLWTGGNEQFF
TRBV28	TRBJ1-1	CASTTRVWGAEAFF